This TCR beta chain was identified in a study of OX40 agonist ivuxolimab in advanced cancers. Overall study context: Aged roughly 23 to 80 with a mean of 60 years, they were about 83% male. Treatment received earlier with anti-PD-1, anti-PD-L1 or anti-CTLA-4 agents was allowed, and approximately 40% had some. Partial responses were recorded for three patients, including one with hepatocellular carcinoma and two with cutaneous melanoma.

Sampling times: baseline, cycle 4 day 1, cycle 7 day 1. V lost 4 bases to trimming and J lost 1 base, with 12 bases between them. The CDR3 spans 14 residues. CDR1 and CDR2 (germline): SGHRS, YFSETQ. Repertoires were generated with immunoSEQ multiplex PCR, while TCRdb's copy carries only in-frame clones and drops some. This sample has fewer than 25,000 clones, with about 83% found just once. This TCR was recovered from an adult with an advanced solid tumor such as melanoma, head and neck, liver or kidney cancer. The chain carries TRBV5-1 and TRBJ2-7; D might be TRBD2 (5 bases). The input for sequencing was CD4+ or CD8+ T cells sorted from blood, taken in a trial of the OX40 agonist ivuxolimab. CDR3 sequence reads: CASSVSSGSYEQYF. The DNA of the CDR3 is TGCGCCAGCAGCGTATCGAGCGGATCCTACGAGCAGTACTTC.